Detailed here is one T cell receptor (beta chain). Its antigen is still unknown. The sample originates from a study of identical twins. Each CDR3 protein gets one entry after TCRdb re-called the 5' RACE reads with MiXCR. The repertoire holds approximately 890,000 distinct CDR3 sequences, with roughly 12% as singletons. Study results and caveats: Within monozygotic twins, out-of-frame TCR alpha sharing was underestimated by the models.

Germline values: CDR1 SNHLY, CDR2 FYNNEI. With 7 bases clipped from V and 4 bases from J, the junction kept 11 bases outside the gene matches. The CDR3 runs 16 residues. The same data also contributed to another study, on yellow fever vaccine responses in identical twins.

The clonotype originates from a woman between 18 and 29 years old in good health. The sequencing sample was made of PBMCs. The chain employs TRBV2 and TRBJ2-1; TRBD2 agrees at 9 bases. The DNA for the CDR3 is TGTGCCAGCATCAGGGGGAGACTAGCGGAATACAATGAGCAGTTCTTC. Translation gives CASIRGRLAEYNEQFF. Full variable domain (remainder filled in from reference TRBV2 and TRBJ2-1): EPEVTQTPSHQVTQMGQEVILRCVPISNHLYFYWYRQILGQKVEFLVSFYNNEISEKSEIFDDQFSVERPDGSNFTLKIRSTKLEDSAMYFCASIRGRLAEYNEQFFGPGTRLTVL.